The clone carrying this T cell receptor (beta chain) has only a few counts. What it binds is unknown. With 60 Vbeta and 13 Jbeta primers, the PCR was carried out. Repertoires were generated with immunoSEQ multiplex PCR, while TCRdb's copy carries only in-frame clones and drops some. The sample carries about 190,000 clones, roughly 80% recorded once. The data are from a study of cytomegalovirus exposure and HLA in healthy donors. Overall study: Earlier work reported around 110 million unique TCR beta sequences from 180 million or so T cells. Study-level points and caveats: Cytomegalovirus-associated TCR beta chains were listed, numbering 150 to 200. An analysis was carried out later, and it reportedly showed fewer N-insertions in an Asian-associated ancestry cluster than the 666-donor mean.

The CDR3 is 12 residues long. Trimming cost V 2 bases and J 5 bases, with 7 bases left between them. Germline V lookup: CDR1 SGHVS, CDR2 FNYEAQ. This TCR derives from a man between 50 and 59 years old in good health and CMV-seronegative. This rearrangement joins TRBV7-6 to TRBJ2-7; D remains unclear. Sequenced: PBMCs. The CDR3 DNA follows: TGTGCCAGCAGCTTATCTCCCGACGAGCAGTACTTC. As protein: CASSLSPDEQYF.